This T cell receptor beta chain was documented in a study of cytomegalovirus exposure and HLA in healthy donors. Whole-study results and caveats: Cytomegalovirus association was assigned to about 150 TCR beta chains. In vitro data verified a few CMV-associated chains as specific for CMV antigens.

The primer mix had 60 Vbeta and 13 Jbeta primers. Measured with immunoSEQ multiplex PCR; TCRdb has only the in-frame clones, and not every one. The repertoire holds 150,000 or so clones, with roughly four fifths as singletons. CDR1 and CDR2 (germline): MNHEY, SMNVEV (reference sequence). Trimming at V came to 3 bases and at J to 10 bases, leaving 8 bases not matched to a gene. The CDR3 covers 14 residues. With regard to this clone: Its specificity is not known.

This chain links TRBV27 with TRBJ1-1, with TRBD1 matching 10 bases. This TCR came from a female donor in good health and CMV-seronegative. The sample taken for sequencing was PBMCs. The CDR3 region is CASSFRTGQGGAFF. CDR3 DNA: TGTGCCAGCAGTTTTCGAACTGGACAGGGGGGAGCTTTCTTT.